This T cell receptor (beta chain) was sequenced for a study of cytomegalovirus exposure and HLA in healthy donors (dated by TCRdb to about 2017). About the full investigation: An earlier analysis of 550 to 700 of the donors reported about 250 Gb of sequence data and approximately 110 million unique TCR beta sequences from around 200 million T cells. The study used immunosequencing to profile the T cell repertoires of approximately 690 subjects and linked those repertoires to cytomegalovirus serostatus. The study aimed to test whether cataloging public T cell receptors could reveal signatures of past pathogen exposure. Donor age, sex, ethnicity and CMV serostatus were compiled together with the repertoire data. Typing coverage differed by locus: A, B, C, DRB1 and DQB1 were typed in roughly 620-640 donors, DQA1 in 500 to 550, DPA1 in 600 to 610, and DPB1 in 450 to 480. The later analysis used no new phenotypic data to find candidate immune exposures, relying instead on TCR beta sequences and their occurrence across donors. Every repertoire in the discovery cohort had been generated on one and the same sequencing platform. In a later genetic analysis, genome-wide SNP genotypes for about 55% of the roughly 700 donors were used, and that subset was treated as a discovery cohort. In a later analysis, previously published TCR beta repertoires from about 670 donors were re-analyzed and high-resolution HLA genotyping was added so that TCR occurrence patterns could be studied. On average, approximately 250,000 unique TCR beta nucleotide sequences were sequenced per donor among 350 to 400 genotyped donors of the cohort, with roughly 18% of those sequences being non-productive. In an earlier analysis of around 540 of the donors, high-throughput TCR beta sequencing was used to judge whether each TCR beta V gene segment behaved as functional or pseudogenic. About 280 gigabases of sequencing data and roughly 90 million unique TCR sequences were included in an early release covering 500 to 750 HLA-typed donors. Among the roughly 390 genotyped donors, 81% belonged to the genetic ancestry cluster associated with self-reported Caucasian donors. In addition to the first cohort of 666 subjects, a separate validation cohort of over 90 different subjects was used. Roughly five DR-DQ haplotypes were treated as single units for association and clustering because of strong linkage in the cohort. HLA typing covered class I and class II loci at four-digit resolution. High-throughput TCR immunosequencing, statistical association of individual TCRs with disease status, and machine learning were combined to predict cytomegalovirus infection status. Summary of the overall study and its limitations: A later genetic analysis associated a missense DCLRE1C variant with V-gene and J-gene trimming of TCR beta chains, and an independent cohort replicated the association. A group of highly shared sequence variants was considered likely to be a technical artifact of the sequencing pipeline. A later analysis found that TCR association rates varied across HLA loci, with DRB1 alleles showing the most associated TCRs and HLA-C alleles the fewest. While some public TCRs were present in many individuals, most TCR sequences turned up only very rarely across donors. Linkage disequilibrium might explain the correlated functional status among segregating V segments, but an unknown experimental factor could not be excluded. In both the original and validation cohorts, the classifier was reported to diagnose cytomegalovirus status with high specificity and sensitivity. A later analysis associated approximately 17,000 TCR beta sequences with specific HLA alleles at a false discovery rate of 0.05. In a later analysis, several top co-occurrence clusters were reported to appear linked to parvovirus B19, influenza, CMV and Epstein-Barr virus. Because some donors lacked HLA typing at each locus, the association tests relied only on the typed subset. Because the 87-base-pair reads could not distinguish some IMGT-functional V segments, including TRBV6-2 and TRBV6-3, those segments were excluded. A further reported finding was that TCR beta sequences accurately predicted the HLA-A and HLA-B alleles for most subjects in the first cohort. When HLA alleles, especially DR and DQ, strongly co-occurred, attributing TCR associations to individual alleles was difficult. Sequencing depth was assumed to be roughly uniform across donors in the presence/absence analyses, though that assumption may not hold. This cohort had only TCR beta chains sequenced, and the lack of alpha or paired-chain data limited which features could be detected. An earlier analysis of around 540 of the donors showed that most TCR beta V segments appeared in productive rearrangements either about 87% or about 30% of the time, which broadly matched IMGT annotations. In a later analysis, HLA-associated TCR beta chains were found to be more clonally expanded and to have lower generation probabilities than equally common non-associated chains. The only immune exposure information available for the cohort was CMV serostatus. In a later analysis, most CMV-associated TCR beta chains were found to appear HLA-restricted, with HLA associations seemingly driven largely by CMV exposure. A few of the identified cytomegalovirus-associated TCR beta chains were confirmed in vitro to be specific for cytomegalovirus antigens. According to the authors, the approach could potentially be generalized to other disease states and immunological phenotypes. The earlier analysis of some 560 of the donors excluded some 15 rarely observed V segments, including chromosome 9 orphons, because counts were too low. In a later genetic analysis, fewer N-insertions in productive TCRs were reported among donors in an Asian-associated ancestry cluster than the approximately 670-donor mean. In the study, 150 to 200 TCR beta chains were listed as associated with cytomegalovirus.

About this clone: Its antigen target is currently unknown. Base qualities were left out, and no much larger clone turns up one base away.

Libraries were prepared through the immunoSEQ multiplex PCR assay. For the multiplex PCR, a mixture combining 60 forward primers for TCR Vbeta segments and 13 reverse primers for TCR Jbeta segments was used. The CDR3 region of rearranged TCR beta genes was amplified from genomic DNA with a multiplex PCR assay. The Illumina HiSeq System was used to sequence the amplified TCR beta libraries as 87-base-pair reads. In the source study's methods: In a later analysis, 77 million or so unique TCR beta chains were counted across the 650 to 700 repertoires, and around 10 million of these chains were shared by at least two donors. To remove PCR and sequencing errors, raw reads were error-corrected and collapsed into unique sequences using a nearest-neighbor algorithm that merged closely related sequences. V, D and J gene segments were assigned by aligning CDR3 sequences to IMGT reference sequences. Each retained sequence needed at least a six-nucleotide match to both a V gene segment and a J gene segment. A rearrangement was called productive if the CDR3 had no stop codons and remained in frame with V and J, and every other rearrangement was called non-productive. Following IMGT convention, CDR3 was defined as the stretch from the second conserved V-encoded cysteine to the conserved J-encoded phenylalanine. The earlier analysis of about 590 of the donors excluded sequences that lacked an unambiguous match to a single V gene segment. In an earlier analysis of several hundred of the donors, V segments were called functional above 56.7% productive rearrangements and were called segregating when the between-donor standard deviation exceeded 5%. A statistical classification framework was built to diagnose cytomegalovirus status from the catalog of TCR beta chain sequences. In a later analysis, TCR nucleotide sequences were compared against IMGT/GENE-DB human TR gene sequences so that V and J genes could be assigned. The TCRdist pipeline was used in a later analysis to assign CDR3 sequences and most-parsimonious VDJ recombination scenarios. A later analysis defined each TCR beta chain by its CDR3 amino acid sequence plus V-gene family, and excluded reads lacking a unique V-gene family. To address suspected cross-contamination and a sequencing artifact, a later analysis removed around 590 highly shared, low-generation-probability nucleotide sequences. For each public chain, a later analysis derived a clonal expansion index from normalized ranks of inferred template counts within each repertoire. In a later analysis, generation probabilities were computed with a VDJ recombination model fitted to out-of-frame rearrangements, and the resulting probabilities were checked against IGoR. Hypergeometric tests were used in a later analysis to score TCR-TCR, TCR-HLA and TCR-CMV co-occurrence, with a repertoire-size bias correction applied to the TCR pairs. In a later analysis, false discovery rates were estimated by permuting HLA or CMV assignments 20 times. A later analysis grouped co-occurring TCRs with DBSCAN, adding TCRdist sequence similarity when clustering within HLA-allele-positive subsets. Repertoires with fewer than 30,000 or more than 120,000 public chains were left out of co-occurrence clustering, as were a few repertoires with anomalous nucleotide sharing. In its TCRdb copy, this immuneACCESS table keeps in-frame sequences only and misses some clones. Where compared with another copy, unresolved V genes explain less than half of these, and the others have no known cause. The V and J calls and the clone size are those of that table, but D and trimming were determined from the DNA. The sample yields more than 85,000 clones; around 80% were counted once. Around 2.9% of the sample is held by the ten biggest clonotypes.

Based on the germline V gene (reference sequence), the CDR1 and CDR2 sequences are SGHNT and YYREEE. Germline trimming: 2 bases from V, 8 bases from J; junction bases outside gene matches: 9. The CDR3 holds 15 amino acids from the cysteine to the phenylalanine. Left in the record is the CDR3 DNA by itself, 45 bases read in frame from the first base. The cohort was made up of about 610 healthy bone marrow donors. Cohort members were all nominally healthy when sampled, although unrecorded immune exposures were likely present. The donor tested CMV seropositive, placing the donor among the roughly 300 seropositive members of the cohort. Every donor gave a peripheral blood sample, and the peripheral blood mononuclear cells from that sample were used for TCR beta sequencing. The Qiagen DNeasy Blood Extraction Kit was used to extract genomic DNA from the blood cell samples.

Material: PBMCs. The receptor comes from a woman aged 55-70 years in good health and CMV-seropositive. The sequence joins TRBV5-4 to TRBJ2-1; the central 8 bases match TRBD2. The bases read TGTGCCAGCAGCTTTACGGGAGGGCCCTCTGATGAGCAGTTCTTC. Its protein is CASSFTGGPSDEQFF.